This TCR beta chain was captured by sequencing in a study of cytomegalovirus exposure and HLA in healthy donors (dated by TCRdb to the late 2010s). Describing the broader study: According to a later analysis, one platform produced both the roughly 130 validation repertoires and the 730 or so repertoires of the first cohort. The study aimed to test whether cataloging public T cell receptors could reveal signatures of past pathogen exposure. Along with the approximately 700-subject first cohort, a separate validation cohort of over a hundred different subjects was used. To predict cytomegalovirus infection status, the study combined high-throughput TCR immunosequencing, statistical association of individual TCRs with disease status, and machine learning. What the study reported, not specific to this receptor: The study listed over 150 TCR beta chains as associated with cytomegalovirus. All 110 or so repertoires were used to score co-occurrence in the validation cohort in a later analysis, because that analysis had no HLA typing for the cohort. The classifier was reported to diagnose cytomegalovirus status with high specificity and sensitivity in both the original cohort and the validation cohort. While some public TCRs were present in many individuals, most TCR sequences turned up only very rarely across donors. In vitro tests confirmed that three of the cytomegalovirus-associated TCR beta chains recognize cytomegalovirus antigens. Subsequent analysis determined that TCRs grouped into clusters in the first cohort also showed a tendency toward co-occurrence across the roughly 120 validation repertoires, and 85% to 95% of cluster scores exceeded 0. According to the authors, the approach could potentially be generalized to other disease states and immunological phenotypes.

Libraries were made using the immunoSEQ multiplex PCR assay. Turning to the authors' computational methods: A statistical classification framework was developed to diagnose cytomegalovirus status using the catalog of TCR beta chain sequences. TCRdb stores this immuneACCESS table with in-frame sequences only. Part of the clones is absent; in the studies checked, under half of the shortfall reflects unresolved V genes, and no reason is known for the rest. The V and J calls and clone size come from that table; D and trimming were worked out from the DNA. In this sample the table shows 65,000 to 80,000 clones, approximately 94% of which occur a single time. Of the sample, approximately 3.3% is held by the ten largest clones. The CDR3 goes from the cysteine to the phenylalanine over 15 residues. Only CDR3 DNA is held: 45 bases, read in frame from base 1. The junction carries 16 bases between V and J, which are trimmed by 5 bases and 3 bases respectively. CDR1 and CDR2 are drawn from the germline V gene: MDHEN, SYDVKM.

This clone was detected only once. The target of this receptor is not known. Nothing much larger sits one base from this clone, and base qualities are not available. Donors formed part of the validation cohort, which comprised 120 subjects and was distinct from the first cohort of roughly 600 subjects. The source of this sequence is a young woman in good health and CMV-seropositive. The sample consisted of PBMCs. The chain couples TRBV28 to TRBJ2-5, with a weak D call of TRBD2 (7 bases match). The sequenced DNA is TGTGCCAGCAGTCCGCGGGGGCTTATCGAAGAGACCCAGTACTTC. Its amino acids are CASSPRGLIEETQYF. With the portions outside the CDR3 filled from the reference TRBV28 and TRBJ2-5 genes, the complete variable region becomes DVKVTQSSRYLVKRTGEKVFLECVQDMDHENMFWYRQDPGLGLRLIYFSYDVKMKEKGDIPEGYSVSREKKERFSLILESASTNQTSMYLCASSPRGLIEETQYFGPGTRLLVL.